The table lists the clone carrying this TCR beta chain with a few counts. This entry comes from a study of T cells after yellow fever vaccination. Study background: Preparing low-cell-number fractions relied on SMART-Seq v4 Ultra Low Input.

This CDR3 is 15 amino acids long. From germline, CDR1 is SGHRS and CDR2 YFSETQ. V was shortened by 4 bases and J by 1 base, with 14 bases between the two germline ends. TCRdb itself ran the 5' RACE reads through MiXCR, one entry per CDR3 protein. The sample shows 150,000 to 200,000 distinct CDR3 sequences, approximately 10% of them seen only once. Source: CD8+ T cells sorted from PBMCs, taken 45 days after the yellow fever booster vaccination. The chain links TRBV5-1 to TRBJ1-1, with D possibly being TRBD1 (6 bases). This clonotype was obtained from a man younger than 35 who received the YFV17D yellow fever vaccine. The CDR3 sequence is CASSMAGEENTEAFF. CDR3 coding DNA: TGCGCCAGCAGCATGGCAGGGGAGGAGAACACTGAAGCTTTCTTT.